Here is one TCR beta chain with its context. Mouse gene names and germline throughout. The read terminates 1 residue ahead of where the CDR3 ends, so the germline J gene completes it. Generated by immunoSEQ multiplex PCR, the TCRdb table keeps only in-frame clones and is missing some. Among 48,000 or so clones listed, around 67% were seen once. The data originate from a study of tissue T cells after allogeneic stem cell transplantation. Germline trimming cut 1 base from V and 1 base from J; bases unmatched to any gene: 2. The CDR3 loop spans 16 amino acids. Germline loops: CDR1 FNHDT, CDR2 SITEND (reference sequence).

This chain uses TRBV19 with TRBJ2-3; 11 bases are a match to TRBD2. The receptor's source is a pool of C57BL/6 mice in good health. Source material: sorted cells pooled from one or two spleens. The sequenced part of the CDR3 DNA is TGTGCCAGCAGTATAACTGGGGGGGCGCGTGCAGAAACGCTGTAT. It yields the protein CASSITGGARAETLY. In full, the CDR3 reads CASSITGGARAETLYF.